This TCR beta chain stems from a study of shared clonotypes between healthy human individuals. The CDR3 runs to 13 residues. The germline V gene encodes CDR1 MNHEY and CDR2 SVGAGI. J gave up 15 bases and V 4 bases, and 11 bases lay outside the gene matches. Points on this clone: Its specificity is unknown.

On sorted subsets, replicate PCRs used about 200 ng DNA, or tens of thousands of T cell genomes. Here immunoSEQ multiplex PCR was the method, and the copy in TCRdb shows in-frame clones only, minus some. The sample shows 2 million to 2.5 million clones, approximately 96% of them seen only once. General study results and limits: A small donor pool kept down the genetic and exposure-history diversity that was represented.

The genes are TRBV6-5 and TRBJ2-1; the match to TRBD2 covers 8 bases. The sequencing sample was made of naive CD4+ T cells sorted from blood. Subset indicated: CD45RA+ positively selected. The sequence was obtained from a man aged 18 to 29 in good health. The CDR3 coding sequence is TGTGCCAGCAGTTCCAGCCAGCGGGAGAAAGGGTTCTTC. It is translated as CASSSSQREKGFF.